These T cell receptor beta chains were read from a single sample in a study of T cell responses to AZD1222 COVID-19 vaccine. Assay used: immunoSEQ multiplex PCR; TCRdb lists only in-frame clones, some missing. Altogether about 260,000 clones are present, 85% to 95% being singletons, with the ten largest covering around 0.6%. The sequencing here drew on peripheral blood, taken on day 0 of AZD1222 vaccination. The receptors come from an adult in good health. The CDR3 runs from the conserved cysteine through the conserved F or W. The D gene is left open where the match is weak. Rows may omit the clone size; those that give it use once, few, many or a size class.

abundance: NA
j_gene: TRBJ2-3
d_gene: TRBD2
v_gene: TRBV29-1
CDR3aa: CSVEQREKSYTQYF
CDR3nt: TGCAGCGTTGAACAGCGGGAGAAGTCGTATACGCAGTATTTT

abundance: NA
j_gene: TRBJ2-7
d_gene: NA
v_gene: TRBV3-1/TRBV3-2
CDR3aa: CASSRRGGYEQYF
CDR3nt: TGTGCCAGCAGCCGAAGGGGGGGCTACGAGCAGTACTTC

abundance: NA
j_gene: TRBJ1-5
d_gene: TRBD1
v_gene: TRBV10-3
CDR3aa: CATRDRVGQPQHF
CDR3nt: TGTGCCACCCGGGACAGGGTGGGTCAGCCCCAGCATTTT

abundance: NA
j_gene: TRBJ1-5
d_gene: TRBD1
v_gene: TRBV15
CDR3aa: CATSSRQGGNQPQHF
CDR3nt: TGTGCCACCAGCAGCAGACAGGGAGGCAATCAGCCCCAGCATTTT

abundance: NA
j_gene: TRBJ2-3
d_gene: NA
v_gene: TRBV3-1/TRBV3-2
CDR3aa: CASSQVSGIGADTQYF
CDR3nt: TGTGCCAGCAGCCAAGTTTCGGGGATTGGGGCAGATACGCAGTATTTT

abundance: NA
j_gene: TRBJ2-3
d_gene: NA
v_gene: TRBV11-3
CDR3aa: CASSKGGGTDTQYF
CDR3nt: TGTGCCAGCAGCAAGGGAGGAGGCACAGATACGCAGTATTTT

abundance: NA
j_gene: TRBJ2-7
d_gene: TRBD2
v_gene: TRBV9
CDR3aa: CASSVGAGGLAGGLRVYEQYF
CDR3nt: TGTGCCAGCAGCGTGGGGGCCGGGGGACTAGCGGGAGGGTTAAGGGTCTACGAGCAGTACTTC

abundance: once
j_gene: TRBJ1-2
d_gene: NA
v_gene: TRBV30
CDR3aa: CAWSVGYGYTF
CDR3nt: TGTGCCTGGAGTGTAGGTTATGGCTACACCTTC

abundance: NA
j_gene: TRBJ1-1
d_gene: NA
v_gene: TRBV11-2
CDR3aa: CASRRARLMNTEAFF
CDR3nt: TGTGCCAGCAGGAGGGCGCGGCTCATGAACACTGAAGCTTTCTTT

abundance: NA
j_gene: TRBJ2-7
d_gene: TRBD1
v_gene: TRBV27
CDR3aa: CASSTRQGDFVYEQYF
CDR3nt: TGTGCCAGCAGTACCCGACAGGGAGATTTTGTTTACGAGCAGTACTTC

abundance: NA
j_gene: TRBJ2-3
d_gene: NA
v_gene: TRBV11-2
CDR3aa: CASSLAGPSTDTQYF
CDR3nt: TGTGCCAGCAGCTTAGCGGGGCCGAGCACAGATACGCAGTATTTT

abundance: NA
j_gene: TRBJ1-1
d_gene: TRBD1
v_gene: TRBV10-3
CDR3aa: CAISESRGTGALNTEAFF
CDR3nt: TGTGCCATCAGTGAGTCGAGGGGGACAGGGGCCCTGAACACTGAAGCTTTCTTT

abundance: NA
j_gene: TRBJ1-4
d_gene: NA
v_gene: TRBV28
CDR3aa: CASWRPNSEKLFF
CDR3nt: TGTGCCAGCTGGCGCCCTAATAGCGAAAAACTGTTTTTT

abundance: NA
j_gene: TRBJ2-7
d_gene: NA
v_gene: TRBV2
CDR3aa: CASRLLGSTYEQYF
CDR3nt: TGTGCCAGCAGACTCCTTGGGAGCACCTACGAGCAGTACTTC

abundance: NA
j_gene: TRBJ1-2
d_gene: TRBD1
v_gene: TRBV6-1
CDR3aa: CASSEASDRGGGYTF
CDR3nt: TGTGCCAGCAGTGAAGCGTCGGACAGGGGCGGTGGCTACACCTTC

abundance: once
j_gene: TRBJ2-1
d_gene: NA
v_gene: TRBV2
CDR3aa: CASSWNGGDNEQFF
CDR3nt: TGTGCCAGCAGCTGGAACGGCGGTGACAATGAGCAGTTCTTC

abundance: NA
j_gene: TRBJ2-1
d_gene: NA
v_gene: TRBV11-3
CDR3aa: CASSLDRYNEQFF
CDR3nt: TGTGCCAGCAGCTTAGACAGGTACAATGAGCAGTTCTTC

abundance: NA
j_gene: TRBJ1-6
d_gene: NA
v_gene: TRBV5-1
CDR3aa: CASSLAGWGSPLHF
CDR3nt: TGCGCCAGCAGCTTGGCGGGGTGGGGTTCACCCCTCCACTTT

abundance: NA
j_gene: TRBJ2-3
d_gene: NA
v_gene: TRBV27
CDR3aa: CASSLQGPYFDTQYF
CDR3nt: TGTGCCAGCAGTTTACAGGGGCCATACTTCGATACGCAGTATTTT

abundance: NA
j_gene: TRBJ2-7
d_gene: NA
v_gene: TRBV2
CDR3aa: CASSAHSPWSRRRTYEQYF
CDR3nt: TGTGCCAGCAGTGCCCATTCCCCTTGGTCCAGGAGGCGAACCTACGAGCAGTACTTC

abundance: NA
j_gene: TRBJ1-4
d_gene: TRBD1
v_gene: TRBV2
CDR3aa: CASTSGTGYGEKLFF
CDR3nt: TGTGCCAGCACCTCCGGGACAGGGTACGGTGAAAAACTGTTTTTT

abundance: NA
j_gene: TRBJ1-1
d_gene: NA
v_gene: TRBV3-1/TRBV3-2
CDR3aa: CASSSVQGTEAFF
CDR3nt: TGTGCCAGCAGCTCCGTCCAGGGCACTGAAGCTTTCTTT

abundance: NA
j_gene: TRBJ1-5
d_gene: NA
v_gene: TRBV6-5
CDR3aa: CASSYSAGTNQPQHF
CDR3nt: TGTGCCAGCAGTTACTCCGCAGGAACCAATCAGCCCCAGCATTTT

abundance: NA
j_gene: TRBJ1-6
d_gene: NA
v_gene: TRBV28
CDR3aa: CASSPLGAGAGYNSPLHF
CDR3nt: TGTGCCAGCAGTCCCCTCGGGGCAGGGGCGGGCTATAATTCACCCCTCCACTTT

abundance: NA
j_gene: TRBJ2-2
d_gene: NA
v_gene: TRBV21-1
CDR3aa: CASSKGRGKSAGELFF
CDR3nt: TGTGCCAGCAGCAAGGGCAGGGGTAAAAGCGCCGGGGAGCTGTTTTTT

abundance: NA
j_gene: TRBJ1-4
d_gene: TRBD1
v_gene: TRBV7-8
CDR3aa: CASSPTPGGWEKLFF
CDR3nt: TGTGCCAGCAGCCCCACCCCAGGGGGCTGGGAAAAACTGTTTTTT

abundance: NA
j_gene: TRBJ1-1
d_gene: NA
v_gene: TRBV11-2
CDR3aa: CASSLGTLNTEAFF
CDR3nt: TGTGCCAGCAGCTTAGGGACATTGAACACTGAAGCTTTCTTT

abundance: NA
j_gene: TRBJ1-6
d_gene: TRBD1
v_gene: TRBV2
CDR3aa: CASSALQGDDSPLHF
CDR3nt: TGTGCCAGCAGTGCACTTCAGGGGGATGATTCACCCCTCCACTTT

abundance: NA
j_gene: TRBJ2-2
d_gene: NA
v_gene: TRBV11-2
CDR3aa: CASSSWETGELFF
CDR3nt: TGTGCCAGCAGCTCCTGGGAAACCGGGGAGCTGTTTTTT

abundance: NA
j_gene: TRBJ2-3
d_gene: NA
v_gene: TRBV24-1
CDR3aa: CATSDQTRQSTDTQYF
CDR3nt: TGTGCCACCAGTGACCAGACTCGCCAAAGCACAGATACGCAGTATTTT

abundance: once
j_gene: TRBJ1-5
d_gene: NA
v_gene: TRBV27
CDR3aa: CASGPRGNQPQHF
CDR3nt: TGTGCCAGCGGGCCCAGGGGCAATCAGCCCCAGCATTTT

abundance: NA
j_gene: TRBJ2-7
d_gene: NA
v_gene: TRBV2
CDR3aa: CASSDFYEQYF
CDR3nt: TGTGCCAGCAGTGACTTCTACGAGCAGTACTTC

abundance: NA
j_gene: TRBJ2-1
d_gene: TRBD2
v_gene: TRBV29-1
CDR3aa: CSVQGTSGRLYEQFF
CDR3nt: TGCAGCGTTCAGGGCACTAGCGGGAGGTTATATGAGCAGTTCTTC

abundance: NA
j_gene: TRBJ2-3
d_gene: NA
v_gene: TRBV4-1
CDR3aa: CASSQARSPGTVDTQYF
CDR3nt: TGCGCCAGCAGCCAAGCTCGATCCCCCGGAACTGTAGATACGCAGTATTTT

abundance: NA
j_gene: TRBJ2-5
d_gene: TRBD1
v_gene: TRBV5-6
CDR3aa: CASSWRDRFETQYF
CDR3nt: TGTGCCAGCAGCTGGAGGGACAGGTTTGAGACCCAGTACTTC

abundance: NA
j_gene: TRBJ2-5
d_gene: TRBD1
v_gene: TRBV5-1
CDR3aa: CASSSGDSIQETQYF
CDR3nt: TGCGCCAGCAGCTCCGGGGACAGTATACAAGAGACCCAGTACTTC

abundance: NA
j_gene: TRBJ1-1
d_gene: NA
v_gene: TRBV5-1
CDR3aa: CASSLLSGMETEAFF
CDR3nt: TGCGCCAGCAGCTTGTTGTCAGGGATGGAAACTGAAGCTTTCTTT

abundance: NA
j_gene: TRBJ1-1
d_gene: NA
v_gene: TRBV6-5
CDR3aa: CASFLLGGNTEAFF
CDR3nt: TGTGCCAGCTTCCTCCTCGGGGGAAACACTGAAGCTTTCTTT

abundance: once
j_gene: TRBJ1-2
d_gene: NA
v_gene: TRBV11-1
CDR3aa: CASSPHRLDYGYTF
CDR3nt: TGTGCCAGCAGCCCTCACCGGCTGGACTATGGCTACACCTTC

abundance: NA
j_gene: TRBJ2-1
d_gene: NA
v_gene: TRBV5-1
CDR3aa: CASSLAGVRYNEQFF
CDR3nt: TGCGCCAGCAGCTTGGCGGGAGTCAGGTACAATGAGCAGTTCTTC

abundance: NA
j_gene: TRBJ1-1
d_gene: TRBD1
v_gene: TRBV28
CDR3aa: CASQTGSMNTEAFF
CDR3nt: TGTGCCAGTCAGACAGGGTCTATGAACACTGAAGCTTTCTTT

abundance: NA
j_gene: TRBJ1-2
d_gene: TRBD1
v_gene: TRBV7-3
CDR3aa: CASSSGQGEGYTF
CDR3nt: TGTGCCAGCAGCTCAGGACAGGGCGAAGGCTACACCTTC

abundance: NA
j_gene: TRBJ1-4
d_gene: NA
v_gene: TRBV19
CDR3aa: CASTEYASSDYNEKLFF
CDR3nt: TGTGCCAGTACCGAATACGCGTCGTCAGATTATAATGAAAAACTGTTTTTT

abundance: NA
j_gene: TRBJ2-1
d_gene: TRBD2
v_gene: TRBV5-4
CDR3aa: CASSRTSSGRIGGEQFF
CDR3nt: TGTGCCAGCAGCCGTACCTCTAGCGGGAGGATCGGTGGTGAGCAGTTCTTC

abundance: few
j_gene: TRBJ2-1
d_gene: TRBD2
v_gene: TRBV4-1
CDR3aa: CASSPGLAGKNEQFF
CDR3nt: TGCGCCAGCAGTCCCGGACTAGCGGGAAAAAATGAGCAGTTCTTC

abundance: NA
j_gene: TRBJ2-7
d_gene: TRBD2
v_gene: TRBV2
CDR3aa: CASSYTSGGDEQYF
CDR3nt: TGTGCCAGCAGTTACACTAGCGGGGGGGACGAGCAGTACTTC

abundance: few
j_gene: TRBJ2-5
d_gene: NA
v_gene: TRBV2
CDR3aa: CASSPDQYQETQYF
CDR3nt: TGTGCCAGCAGCCCAGATCAGTACCAAGAGACCCAGTACTTC

abundance: NA
j_gene: TRBJ1-5
d_gene: TRBD1
v_gene: TRBV24-1
CDR3aa: CATSASPGTGNQPQHF
CDR3nt: TGTGCCACCAGTGCTTCACCGGGGACAGGGAATCAGCCCCAGCATTTT

abundance: NA
j_gene: TRBJ2-5
d_gene: NA
v_gene: TRBV18
CDR3aa: CASSPGTIQETQYF
CDR3nt: TGTGCCAGCTCCCCCGGGACAATCCAAGAGACCCAGTACTTC

abundance: NA
j_gene: TRBJ1-2
d_gene: NA
v_gene: TRBV3-1/TRBV3-2
CDR3aa: CASSQDGQYGYTF
CDR3nt: TGTGCCAGCAGCCAAGATGGACAGTATGGCTACACCTTC

abundance: NA
j_gene: TRBJ1-5
d_gene: NA
v_gene: TRBV4-1
CDR3aa: CASSQGPGRGQPQHF
CDR3nt: TGCGCCAGCAGCCAAGGCCCAGGCCGGGGACAGCCCCAGCATTTT

abundance: NA
j_gene: TRBJ2-1
d_gene: TRBD2
v_gene: TRBV9
CDR3aa: CASSVQAGHEQFF
CDR3nt: TGTGCCAGCAGCGTACAAGCGGGACATGAGCAGTTCTTC